This T cell receptor beta chain is drawn from a study of blood T cells in healthy people across ages. This clonotype was detected only a few times. The antigen is not known. Alongside a J-beta primer mix, a sample-barcoded 5' primer served in a second PCR lasting about 7 to 12 cycles. Each cDNA molecule received a tag from a template-switch adaptor that had 12 random nucleotides. MiXCR was run by TCRdb on the 5' RACE reads, yielding one entry per CDR3 protein. In the table there are hundreds of thousands of distinct CDR3 sequences, 56% of which are singletons. General observations from the study: PBMCs were not sorted, which prevented a conclusive comparison of naive versus antigen-experienced cells. Older age coincided with a roughly linear decline in TCR beta diversity per million T cells.

The sequenced sample consisted of blood. The receptor comes from a man aged 35 to 55 in good health.

The CDR3 bases are TGTGCCAGCAGCCCAACGGGGTCTAGCGGGAGGAACTACGAGCAGTACTTC. Translation: CASSPTGSSGRNYEQYF. This chain connects TRBV7-2 to TRBJ2-7, with 11 nucleotides matching TRBD2. The trim removed 5 bases at V and 3 bases at J, leaving 12 bases unmatched. The CDR3 runs to 17 residues. Per the germline V gene, CDR1 is SGHTA and CDR2 is FQGNSA.